The 30 T cell receptor beta chains below come from one sample, sequenced in a study of regulatory T cells in long-lasting Graves disease. Time point denoted: persistent/refractory GD, antithyroid drugs over 5 years with positive TRAb. PBMC RNA served as the TCR library source. Libraries of TCR beta came from iRepertoire HTBI primers plus Arm-PCR of CDR3 regions. Each CDR3 protein is one row after TCRdb ran MiXCR on the multiplex PCR reads. The data hold fewer than 600,000 distinct CDR3 sequences, with 22% observed a single time. Sequenced material: peripheral blood mononuclear cells (PBMCs), taken when the disease was refractory, from a patient treated with antithyroid drugs. All receptors derive from a female donor with Graves disease.

This chain links TRBV6-5 with TRBJ2-2, with 10 bases matching TRBD1. Germline trimming cut 2 bases from V and 4 bases from J; bases unmatched to any gene: 1. The CDR3 runs to 15 residues. The germline gives CDR1 MNHEY, CDR2 SVGAGI. The CDR3 region is CASSYGTGVTGELFF. DNA of the CDR3: TGTGCCAGCAGTTACGGGACAGGGGTCACCGGGGAGCTGTTTTTT.

The chain links TRBV20-1 to TRBJ2-7; 8 bases are shared with TRBD2. Losses at the gene ends were 3 bases for V and 0 bases for J; bases not matched to a gene: 7. Germline CDR1 and CDR2: DFQATT and SNEGSKA (reference sequence). This CDR3 contains 15 residues. The CDR3 nucleotides read TGCAGTGCTAGCTTTACTAGCGGAGTCTCCTACGAGCAGTACTTC. It translates to CSASFTSGVSYEQYF.

The chain carries TRBV7-2 and TRBJ2-1; 12 bases fit TRBD1. The V gene's germline CDR1 is SGHTA and CDR2 FQGNSA. The V gene end was trimmed by 2 bases and the J gene end by 7 bases; junction bases not matched to a gene: 3. The CDR3 is 15 amino acids. CDR3 region: CASSLQGQGANEQFF. The CDR3 DNA follows: TGTGCCAGCAGCTTACAGGGACAGGGGGCGAATGAGCAGTTCTTC. Full variable domain (outside the CDR3, taken from reference TRBV7-2 and TRBJ2-1): GAGVSQSPSNKVTEKGKDVELRCDPISGHTALYWYRQSLGQGLEFLIYFQGNSAPDKSGLPSDRFSAERTGGSVSTLTIQRTQQEDSAVYLCASSLQGQGANEQFFGPGTRLTVL.

The chain uses TRBV30 and TRBJ1-5; 7 bases fit TRBD1. Per germline, CDR1 GTSNPN and CDR2 SVGIG (reference sequence). V was clipped by 4 bases and J by 3 bases; unmatched bases: 9. The CDR3 consists of 15 residues. CDR3: CAWTHTGAYNQPQHF. In DNA, the CDR3 is TGTGCCTGGACCCACACAGGGGCCTACAATCAGCCCCAGCATTTT.

Comment on this clonotype: A much bigger clone sits one base away, suggesting this may be a read error. The chain links TRBV28 to TRBJ1-5, with no clear D. Germline values: CDR1 MDHEN, CDR2 SYDVKM. This CDR3 region has 15 residues. The CDR3 is CANSLQSYSNQPQHF. DNA of the CDR3: TGTGCCAACAGTTTGCAGAGTTATAGCAATCAGCCCCAGCATTTT.

The rearrangement uses TRBV28 and TRBJ1-4; 9 bases match TRBD1. Germline CDR1 is MDHEN and CDR2 is SYDVKM. Losses at the gene ends were 2 bases for V and 7 bases for J; bases not matched to a gene: 5. This CDR3 is built from 15 residues. In DNA form, the CDR3 reads TGTGCCAGCAGTTTAAACAGGGGGCCAAGTGAAAAACTGTTTTTT. This sequence encodes CASSLNRGPSEKLFF.

The chain uses TRBV18 and TRBJ2-4, with a weak D call TRBD2 (6 bases). V dropped 4 bases and J dropped 3 bases, with 10 bases sitting between them. CDR1 and CDR2 from the germline V gene are KGHSH and LQKENI. This CDR3 contains 14 residues. The CDR3 DNA is TGTGCCAGCTCACGGTCCGGGGGCAAAAACATTCAGTACTTC. Translated, it gives CASSRSGGKNIQYF.

As regards this clonotype: Compared with germline, one end of the junction differs, possibly owing to a read error. The chain links TRBV12-3 or TRBV12-4 to TRBJ2-7, with a tentative D call TRBD1 (6 bases). This CDR3 spans 13 amino acids. The DNA of the CDR3 is TGTGTCAGCAGCAAGGACAGATTCTACGAGCAGTACTTC. Translated: CVSSKDRFYEQYF.

This clonotype was detected only a few times. The chain employs TRBV10-3 and TRBJ1-1; 8 bases line up with TRBD1. The CDR3 runs 13 residues. The V gene's germline CDR1 is ENHRY and CDR2 SYGVKD. The ends lost 6 bases at V and 8 bases at J; junction bases unmatched: 8. The CDR3 sequence is CAISTMTGEEAFF. CDR3 bases: TGTGCCATCAGCACGATGACAGGGGAGGAAGCTTTCTTT.

This clonotype was observed many times. The chain uses TRBV15 and TRBJ1-4; unclear D gene. The germline V gene encodes CDR1 LNHNV and CDR2 YYDKDF (reference sequence). CDR3 length: 17 amino acids. Trimming took off 0 bases at V and 5 bases at J, with 16 bases between the two ends. DNA for the CDR3: TGTGCCACCAGCAGAGACCGGTGGAGTGAAGAGAATGAAAAACTGTTTTTT. The encoded protein is CATSRDRWSEENEKLFF. Supplemented by reference TRBV15 and TRBJ1-4, the full variable domain reads DAMVIQNPRYQVTQFGKPVTLSCSQTLNHNVMYWYQQKSSQAPKLLFHYYDKDFNNEADTPDNFQSRRPNTSFCFLDIRSPGLGDTAMYLCATSRDRWSEENEKLFFGSGTQLSVL.

The chain combines TRBV20-1 with TRBJ1-2; possible D gene TRBD1, 5 bases. The CDR3 contains 16 residues. In germline, CDR1 is DFQATT, CDR2 SNEGSKA (reference sequence). V was cut by 0 bases and J by 6 bases, with 20 bases left in between. The CDR3 DNA reads TGCAGTGCTAGAGATATTCAGGGAGCCCTCGCCCATGGCTACACCTTC. Residues: CSARDIQGALAHGYTF.

V gene TRBV15 combines with J gene TRBJ2-7, with 7 bases matching TRBD1. V gave up 6 bases and J gave up 0 bases; unmatched junction bases: 5. This CDR3 is built from 14 residues. Germline CDR1 LNHNV, CDR2 YYDKDF (reference sequence). The CDR3 sequence is CATRPTGSSYEQYF. Written as DNA, the CDR3 is TGTGCCACCAGGCCGACAGGGAGCTCCTACGAGCAGTACTTC. The full variable domain, completed using reference TRBV15 and TRBJ2-7, is DAMVIQNPRYQVTQFGKPVTLSCSQTLNHNVMYWYQQKSSQAPKLLFHYYDKDFNNEADTPDNFQSRRPNTSFCFLDIRSPGLGDTAMYLCATRPTGSSYEQYFGPGTRLTVT.

The chain recombines TRBV9 with TRBJ2-1; 10 bases are a match to TRBD2. This CDR3 region has 17 residues. Per germline, CDR1 SGDLS and CDR2 YYNGEE. V lost 4 bases and J lost 4; bases outside the gene matches: 11. Here the CDR3 DNA reads TGTGCCAGCAGCTCAAACCGGCGGACTAGCGGTTACAATGAGCAGTTCTTC. Translating it yields CASSSNRRTSGYNEQFF.

The V gene is TRBV19, the J gene TRBJ1-4, with TRBD1 matching over 7 bases. The V segment lost 7 bases and the J segment 2 bases; nucleotides outside the gene matches: 10. In germline, CDR1 is LNHDA, CDR2 SQIVND (reference sequence). The CDR3 is made up of 16 amino acids. CDR3 sequence reads: CASKQGSGVTNEKLFF. CDR3 sequence (DNA): TGTGCCAGTAAACAGGGGTCCGGTGTCACTAATGAAAAACTGTTTTTT.

This clonotype has at least ten counts. The chain carries TRBV28 and TRBJ1-2, with D unclear. CDR1 and CDR2 from the germline V gene are MDHEN and SYDVKM. Trimming shortened V by 5 bases and J by 2 bases, and 12 bases separated the two germline ends. The CDR3 extends over 14 amino acids. The CDR3 nucleotides read TGTGCCAGCAGTATCCCCGGGCAGAACTATGGCTACACCTTC. The encoded protein is CASSIPGQNYGYTF.

The rearrangement joins TRBV2 to TRBJ2-2; 9 nucleotides match TRBD2. CDR1 is SNHLY and CDR2 is FYNNEI in the germline V gene. The CDR3 sequence is 15 residues long. After removal of 2 bases from V and 7 bases from J, the junction contained 5 bases not matched to a gene. CDR3 residues: CASSEWLAGLGELFF. In DNA form, the CDR3 reads TGTGCCAGCAGTGAATGGCTAGCGGGACTCGGGGAGCTGTTTTTT.

This clonotype was detected only a few times. V and J are TRBV28 and TRBJ2-3; maybe TRBD1 (7 bases). CDR3 length equals 14 residues. CDR1 and CDR2 from the germline V gene are MDHEN and SYDVKM. Trimming took 7 bases from V and 4 from J, leaving 15 bases between them. The CDR3 DNA sequence: TGTGCCAGCATCCTAACAGGGGACTCAGATACGCAGTATTTT. It is translated as CASILTGDSDTQYF.

As regards this clonotype: A much larger clone sits a single nucleotide away, making a read error possible. The rearrangement uses TRBV6-4 and TRBJ2-5; 8 positions agree with TRBD2. The ends lost 3 bases at V and 0 bases at J; junction bases unmatched: 3. The germline CDR1 and CDR2 sequences are MRHNA and SNTAGT. The CDR3 covers 15 residues. The CDR3 protein is CASSEERGNQETQYF. In DNA, the CDR3 is TGTGCCAGCAGTGAGGAGCGGGGGAACCAAGAGACCCAGTACTTC.

This clonotype was seen once. The rearrangement uses TRBV30 and TRBJ1-5; 7 nucleotides align to TRBD1. CDR1 is GTSNPN, CDR2 SVGIG, per germline (reference sequence). The V segment lost 2 bases and the J segment 5 bases; nucleotides outside the gene matches: 3. The CDR3 length is 13 residues. CDR3 DNA: TGTGCCTGGAGTAGACAGGGTGATCAGCCCCAGCATTTT. It yields the protein CAWSRQGDQPQHF.

The chain recombines TRBV20-1 with TRBJ2-1; 8 bases fit TRBD2. Looked up from germline, CDR1 is DFQATT and CDR2 is SNEGSKA (reference sequence). Trimming removed 6 bases from V and 0 bases from J; junction bases left unmatched: 4. The CDR3 runs 14 residues. Here the CDR3 DNA reads TGCAGTGCGGATACTAGCGGCTCCTACAATGAGCAGTTCTTC. The encoded protein is CSADTSGSYNEQFF.

V gene TRBV10-3 combines with J gene TRBJ1-2, with D perhaps matching TRBD1 (6 bases). CDR3 length: 14 residues. In germline, CDR1 is ENHRY, CDR2 SYGVKD. V lost 0 bases and J lost 6, with 11 bases in between. This CDR3 is CAISESRGADGYTF. In DNA form, the CDR3 reads TGTGCCATCAGTGAGTCTCGGGGGGCTGATGGCTACACCTTC.

This clonotype turned up a few times. V and J are TRBV19 and TRBJ2-7; D gene unclear. Trimming left V 3 bases short and J 8 bases short, with 11 bases between. CDR1 and CDR2 (germline): LNHDA, SQIVND (reference sequence). The CDR3 is made up of 12 amino acids. CDR3 DNA: TGTGCCAGTAGTATGGACGGCATAAAGCAGTACTTC. It is translated as CASSMDGIKQYF.

A remark on this clonotype: Given a much more abundant clone one base away, this may be a read error. V usage is TRBV6-2 or TRBV6-3 and J usage is TRBJ2-7; 7 bases map to TRBD1. The CDR3 runs to 18 residues. Germline V gene sequence: CDR1 MNHEY, CDR2 SVGEGT. This CDR3 reads CASSERSTGAGRLYGQYF. CDR3 DNA: TGTGCCAGCAGTGAACGCTCAACAGGGGCAGGTCGACTCTACGGGCAGTACTTC.

This clonotype was found many times. The rearrangement uses TRBV6-1 and TRBJ1-6, with D perhaps TRBD1 (6 bases). The CDR3 runs 12 residues. Germline V CDR1 and CDR2: MNHNS, SASEGT. V lost 8 bases and J 17 bases, leaving 19 bases between the germline ends. In nucleotides, the CDR3 is TGTGCCAGCTCCCTGACAGGCGGGCCCATCCACTTT. Amino acid sequence: CASSLTGGPIHF.

This clonotype has a count of ten or more. The V gene is TRBV27, the J gene TRBJ1-1; D is ambiguous. The CDR3 totals 15 residues. Per the germline V gene, CDR1 is MNHEY and CDR2 is SMNVEV (reference sequence). V was cut by 1 base and J by 0 bases, with 9 bases left in between. This CDR3 reads CASSLLGSMNTEAFF. DNA for the CDR3: TGTGCCAGCAGTTTATTGGGGTCCATGAACACTGAAGCTTTCTTT.

This clonotype was seen many times. V gene TRBV28 combines with J gene TRBJ2-7; D perhaps matches TRBD1 (5 bases). The CDR3 spans 14 residues. V lost 6 bases to trimming and J lost 5 bases, with 17 bases between them. Looked up from germline, CDR1 is MDHEN and CDR2 is SYDVKM. The CDR3: CASSFPPKQDEQYF. CDR3 DNA sequence: TGTGCCAGCAGCTTCCCCCCCAAACAGGACGAGCAGTACTTC.

This clonotype was seen only a few times. The V call is TRBV11-3, the J call TRBJ1-6; D uncertain. The CDR3 loop spans 15 amino acids. V shed 3 bases and J shed 6 bases, with 12 bases lying between them. The germline CDR1 and CDR2 sequences are SGHNT and YENEEA. Here the CDR3 DNA reads TGTGCCAGCAGCTTCCGGTTAGACCCTAATTCACCCCTCCACTTT. Its protein is CASSFRLDPNSPLHF.

The table lists this clonotype with many counts. The chain's CDR3 is CASSLDRILQETQYF. The CDR3 DNA sequence: TGTGCCAGCAGCCTCGACAGGATCCTTCAAGAGACCCAGTACTTC. V is TRBV12-3 or TRBV12-4 and J is TRBJ2-5; D is perhaps TRBD1 (6 bases). Trimming left V 6 bases short and J 2 bases short, with 16 bases between. The CDR3 runs 15 residues.

This clonotype was found a few times. The chain combines TRBV14 with TRBJ1-2; 9 bases map to TRBD1. Trimming removed 4 bases from V and 8 bases from J; junction bases left unmatched: 14. The CDR3 consists of 16 residues. Per germline, CDR1 SGHDN and CDR2 FVKESK. The CDR3 here is CASSPLMGQGQLGYTF. The DNA for the CDR3 is TGTGCCAGCAGCCCACTTATGGGACAGGGCCAACTAGGCTACACCTTC.

This chain connects TRBV27 to TRBJ2-7, with D possibly TRBD2 on 6 matching bases. The CDR3 runs 15 residues. Germline V CDR1 and CDR2: MNHEY, SMNVEV (reference sequence). Trimming removed 2 bases at V and 3 bases at J, with 14 bases between. The DNA of the CDR3 is TGTGCCAGCAGTTTAATGGGCGGGATCCTCTACGAGCAGTACTTC. It encodes CASSLMGGILYEQYF.